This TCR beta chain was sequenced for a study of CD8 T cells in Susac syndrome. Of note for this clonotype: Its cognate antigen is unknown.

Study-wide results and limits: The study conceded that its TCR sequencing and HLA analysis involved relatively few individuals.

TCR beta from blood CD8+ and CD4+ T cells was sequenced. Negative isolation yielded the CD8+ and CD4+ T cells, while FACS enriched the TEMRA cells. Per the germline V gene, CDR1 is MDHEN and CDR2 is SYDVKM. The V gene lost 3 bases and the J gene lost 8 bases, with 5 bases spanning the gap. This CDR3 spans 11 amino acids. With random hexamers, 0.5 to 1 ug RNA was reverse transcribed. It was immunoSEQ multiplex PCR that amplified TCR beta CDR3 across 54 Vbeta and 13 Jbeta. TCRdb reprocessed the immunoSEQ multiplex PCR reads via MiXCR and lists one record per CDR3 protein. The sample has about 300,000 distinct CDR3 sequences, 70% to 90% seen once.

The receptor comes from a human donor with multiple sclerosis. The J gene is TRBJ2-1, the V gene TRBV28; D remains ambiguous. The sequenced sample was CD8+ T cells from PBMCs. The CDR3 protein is CASSFAHEQFF. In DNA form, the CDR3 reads TGTGCCAGCAGTTTTGCCCATGAGCAGTTCTTC.